The clone carrying this T cell receptor (beta chain) was detected only once. Its antigen remains unknown. The PCR ran on 60 Vbeta and 13 Jbeta primers. Sequenced by immunoSEQ multiplex PCR; TCRdb stores in-frame clones only, minus some. The repertoire holds 110,000 or so clones, with roughly 72% as singletons. This sample stems from a study of cytomegalovirus exposure and HLA in healthy donors. General study points: A later analysis linked a missense DCLRE1C variant to TCR beta V- and J-gene trimming. It was confirmed in vitro that a few of the CMV-associated chains were specific for CMV antigens. A later analysis reportedly identified an Asian-associated ancestry cluster as carrying fewer N-insertions than the approximately 710-donor mean.

The CDR3 spans 15 residues. The V gene lost 2 bases and the J gene lost 2 bases, with 13 bases spanning the gap. CDR1 and CDR2 (germline): SGHNT, YYREEE (reference sequence). The gene calls are TRBV5-4 and TRBJ1-2; possibly TRBD1 for D (6 bases). The TCR sequence derives from a woman aged 45 to 65 in good health and CMV-seropositive. Sequencing input: PBMCs. The CDR3 spells CASSLSSTGNYGYTF. The CDR3 nucleotides read TGTGCCAGCAGCTTAAGCTCGACAGGCAACTATGGCTACACCTTC.